This T cell receptor beta chain appears in the sequencing data of a study of CD8 T cells in ankylosing spondylitis. Study results and limitations: Disease-linked clones bore a CD8+ phenotype and were relatively rare in peripheral blood. Seemingly characteristic of ankylosing spondylitis blood was a TCR beta motif consisting of roughly 8 highly homologous variants. Within matched ankylosing spondylitis synovial fluid, disease-linked clones were reportedly significantly enriched.

There are a few counts of this clonotype. Its antigen is still unknown. Each TCR beta library was made by quantitative 5'-RACE that incorporated molecular barcodes. TCRdb re-called the 5' RACE reads with MiXCR, one entry per CDR3 protein. Of around 340,000 distinct CDR3 sequences listed, 20% are singletons. This CDR3 contains 14 residues. J gave up 8 bases and V 2 bases, and 6 bases lay outside the gene matches. The V gene's germline CDR1 is SGHAT and CDR2 FQNNGV. This chain joins TRBV11-2 and TRBJ2-1, with TRBD2 matching 7 bases. The sample was blood, either unsorted or a sorted T cell fraction (not recorded which). The TCR was taken from a male donor with ankylosing spondylitis or in good health (not recorded which). The CDR3 loop is CASSLTSGAHEQFF. In nucleotides, the CDR3 is TGTGCCAGCAGCTTAACGAGCGGGGCCCATGAGCAGTTCTTC.